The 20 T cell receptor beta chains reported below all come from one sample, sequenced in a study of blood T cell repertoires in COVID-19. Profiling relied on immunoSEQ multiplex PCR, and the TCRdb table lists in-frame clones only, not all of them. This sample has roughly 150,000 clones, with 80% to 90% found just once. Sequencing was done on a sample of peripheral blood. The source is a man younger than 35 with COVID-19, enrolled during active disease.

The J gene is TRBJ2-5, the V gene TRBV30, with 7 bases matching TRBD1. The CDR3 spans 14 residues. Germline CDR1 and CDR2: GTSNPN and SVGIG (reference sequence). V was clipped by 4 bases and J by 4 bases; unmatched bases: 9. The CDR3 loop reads CAWTLTGLGETQYF. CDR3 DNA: TGTGCCTGGACTCTGACAGGGCTTGGAGAGACCCAGTACTTC.

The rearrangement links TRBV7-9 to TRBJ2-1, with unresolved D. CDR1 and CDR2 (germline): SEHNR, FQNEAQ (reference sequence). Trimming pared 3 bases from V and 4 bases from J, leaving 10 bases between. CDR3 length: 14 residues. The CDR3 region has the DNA TGTGCCAGCAGCTTTGGCAGGCCGTACAATGAGCAGTTCTTC. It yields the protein CASSFGRPYNEQFF.

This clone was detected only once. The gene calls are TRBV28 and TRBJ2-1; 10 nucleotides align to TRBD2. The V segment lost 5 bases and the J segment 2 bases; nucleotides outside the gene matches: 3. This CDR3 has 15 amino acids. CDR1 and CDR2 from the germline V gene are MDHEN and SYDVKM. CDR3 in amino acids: CASSPLAGTYNEQFF. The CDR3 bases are TGTGCCAGCAGTCCACTAGCGGGAACCTACAATGAGCAGTTCTTC.

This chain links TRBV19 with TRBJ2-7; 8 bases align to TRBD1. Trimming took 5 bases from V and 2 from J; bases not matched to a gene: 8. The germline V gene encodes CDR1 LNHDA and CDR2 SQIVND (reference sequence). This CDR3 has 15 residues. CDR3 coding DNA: TGTGCCAGTAGTTCCCTCGGGACAGGAGCCTACGAGCAGTACTTC. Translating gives CASSSLGTGAYEQYF.

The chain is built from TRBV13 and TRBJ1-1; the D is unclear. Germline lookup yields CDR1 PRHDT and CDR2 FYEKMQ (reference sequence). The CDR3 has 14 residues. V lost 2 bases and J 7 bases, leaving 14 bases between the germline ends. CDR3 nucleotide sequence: TGTGCCAGCAGCTTACAACGGACTTACAATGAAGCTTTCTTT. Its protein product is CASSLQRTYNEAFF.

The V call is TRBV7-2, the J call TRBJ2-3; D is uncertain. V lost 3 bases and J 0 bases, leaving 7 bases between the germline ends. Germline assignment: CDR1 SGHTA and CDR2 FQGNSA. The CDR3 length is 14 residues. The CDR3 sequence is CASSFLSSTDTQYF. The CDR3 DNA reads TGTGCCAGCAGCTTCCTTTCTAGCACAGATACGCAGTATTTT.

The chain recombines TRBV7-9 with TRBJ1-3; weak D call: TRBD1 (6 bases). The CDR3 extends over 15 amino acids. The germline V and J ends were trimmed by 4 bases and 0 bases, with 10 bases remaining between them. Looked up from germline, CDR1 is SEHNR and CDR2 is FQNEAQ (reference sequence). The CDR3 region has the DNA TGTGCCAGCAGCTCCGGACAGTTCTCTGGAAACACCATATATTTT. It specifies CASSSGQFSGNTIYF.

The CDR3 region has the DNA TGTGCCAGCAGTTTACCTAGCGGACACAATGAGCAGTTCTTC. Protein product: CASSLPSGHNEQFF. The chain recombines TRBV28 with TRBJ2-1, with TRBD2 matching 7 bases. CDR1 and CDR2 from the germline V gene are MDHEN and SYDVKM. Trimming at V came to 2 bases and at J to 5 bases, leaving 3 bases not matched to a gene. This CDR3 is built from 14 residues. The full variable domain, rest sourced from reference TRBV28 and TRBJ2-1, is DVKVTQSSRYLVKRTGEKVFLECVQDMDHENMFWYRQDPGLGLRLIYFSYDVKMKEKGDIPEGYSVSREKKERFSLILESASTNQTSMYLCASSLPSGHNEQFFGPGTRLTVL.

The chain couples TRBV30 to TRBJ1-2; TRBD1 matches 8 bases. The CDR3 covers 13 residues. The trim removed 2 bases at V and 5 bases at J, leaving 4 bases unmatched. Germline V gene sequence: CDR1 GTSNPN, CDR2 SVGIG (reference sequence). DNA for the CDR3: TGTGCCTGGAGTTTACGGACAGGGTATGGCTACACCTTC. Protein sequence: CAWSLRTGYGYTF.

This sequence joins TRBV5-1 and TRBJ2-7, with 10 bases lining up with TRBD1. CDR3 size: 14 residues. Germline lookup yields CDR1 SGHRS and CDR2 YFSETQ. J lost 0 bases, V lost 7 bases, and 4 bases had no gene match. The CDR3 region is CASDRQGASYEQYF. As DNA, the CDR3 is TGCGCCAGCGACAGACAGGGGGCCTCCTACGAGCAGTACTTC.

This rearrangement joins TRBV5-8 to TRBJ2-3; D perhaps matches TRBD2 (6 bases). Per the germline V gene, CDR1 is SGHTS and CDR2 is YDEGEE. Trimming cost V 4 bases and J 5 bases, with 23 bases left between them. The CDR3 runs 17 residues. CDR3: CASSPDALVLRGDTQYF. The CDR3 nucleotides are TGTGCCAGCAGCCCCGACGCGCTAGTCTTGCGGGGAGATACGCAGTATTTT.

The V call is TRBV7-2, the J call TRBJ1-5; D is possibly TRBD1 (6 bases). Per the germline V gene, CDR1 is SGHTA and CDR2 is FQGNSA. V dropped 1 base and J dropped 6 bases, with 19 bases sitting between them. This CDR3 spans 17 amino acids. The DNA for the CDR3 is TGTGCCAGCAGCTTAGGGGGGGGCGAGGGATTGGGTCAGCCCCAGCATTTT. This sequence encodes CASSLGGGEGLGQPQHF.

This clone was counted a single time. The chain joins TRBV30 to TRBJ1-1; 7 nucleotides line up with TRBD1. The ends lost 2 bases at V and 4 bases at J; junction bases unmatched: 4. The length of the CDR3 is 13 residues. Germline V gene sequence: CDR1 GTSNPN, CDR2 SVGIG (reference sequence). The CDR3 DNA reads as TGTGCCTGGAGTAGTTCAGGGGGCACTGAAGCTTTCTTT. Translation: CAWSSSGGTEAFF.

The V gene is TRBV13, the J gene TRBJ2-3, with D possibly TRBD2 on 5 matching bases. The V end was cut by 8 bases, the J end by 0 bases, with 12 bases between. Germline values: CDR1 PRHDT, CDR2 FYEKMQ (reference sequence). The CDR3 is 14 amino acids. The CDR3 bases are TGTGCCAGCGGCAATCCTAGCAGCACAGATACGCAGTATTTT. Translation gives CASGNPSSTDTQYF.

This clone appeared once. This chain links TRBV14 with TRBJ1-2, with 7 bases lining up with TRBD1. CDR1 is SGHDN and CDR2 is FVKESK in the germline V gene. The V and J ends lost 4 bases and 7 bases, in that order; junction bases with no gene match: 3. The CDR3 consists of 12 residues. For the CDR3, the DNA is TGTGCCAGCAGCCCAAGGACAGGTGGCTACACCTTC. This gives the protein CASSPRTGGYTF.

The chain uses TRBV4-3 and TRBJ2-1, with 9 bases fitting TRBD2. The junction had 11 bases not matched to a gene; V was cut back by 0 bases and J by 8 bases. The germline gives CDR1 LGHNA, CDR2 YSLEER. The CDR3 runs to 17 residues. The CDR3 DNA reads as TGCGCCAGCAGCCAAGAGTTAGGTAGCGGGAGTGGATATGAGCAGTTCTTC. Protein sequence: CASSQELGSGSGYEQFF.

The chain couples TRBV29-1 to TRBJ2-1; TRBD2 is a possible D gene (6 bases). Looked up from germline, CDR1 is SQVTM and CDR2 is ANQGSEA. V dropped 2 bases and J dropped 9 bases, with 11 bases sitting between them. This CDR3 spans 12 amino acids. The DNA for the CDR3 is TGCAGCGTTGAAAGACTAGTGGGTGAGCAGTTCTTC. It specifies CSVERLVGEQFF.

CDR3 sequence (DNA): TGTGCCAGTAGTATCGTATCCCTGAACACTGAAGCTTTCTTT. Protein product: CASSIVSLNTEAFF. The rearrangement links TRBV19 to TRBJ1-1; D is unresolved. The ends were cut back, 3 bases at V and 0 bases at J, with 8 bases in the middle. Germline CDR1 is LNHDA and CDR2 is SQIVND (reference sequence). The CDR3 is 14 residues long.

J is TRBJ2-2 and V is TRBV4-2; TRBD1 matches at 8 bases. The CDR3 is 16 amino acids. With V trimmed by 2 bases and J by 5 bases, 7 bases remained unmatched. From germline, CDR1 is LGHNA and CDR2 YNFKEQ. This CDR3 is CASSQTPGQVTGELFF. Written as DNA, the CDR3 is TGTGCCAGCAGCCAAACTCCGGGACAGGTTACCGGGGAGCTGTTTTTT.

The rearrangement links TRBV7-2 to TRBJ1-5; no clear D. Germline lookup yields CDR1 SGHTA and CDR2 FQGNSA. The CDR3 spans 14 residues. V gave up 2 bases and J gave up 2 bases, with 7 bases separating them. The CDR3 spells CASSLTFGNQPQHF. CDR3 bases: TGTGCCAGCAGCTTAACTTTTGGCAATCAGCCCCAGCATTTT.